What follows is one T cell receptor beta chain and its context. Resections took place in Japan or China from about 2014 to 2018. Histologic diagnosis was independently verified by two lung pathologists. V lost 4 bases and J 9 bases, leaving 15 bases between the germline ends. In germline, CDR1 is SGHTA, CDR2 FQGNSA. The length of the CDR3 is 13 residues. This entry belongs to a study of immune evolution from preneoplasia to lung adenocarcinoma. Here immunoSEQ multiplex PCR was the method, and the copy in TCRdb shows in-frame clones only, minus some. The sample comprises about 15,000 clones, more than 65% of which are singletons, and almost 3% rests with the top ten.

This receptor was taken from a person aged 60-80 years with lung adenocarcinoma. The rearrangement uses TRBV7-2 and TRBJ1-1; D is perhaps TRBD1 (5 bases). The specimen was FFPE minimally invasive lung adenocarcinoma tissue. The chain's CDR3 is CASSSGKGYKAFF. The CDR3 bases are TGTGCCAGCAGCTCGGGGAAGGGGTATAAAGCTTTCTTT.